This note documents a single TCR beta chain sequence. Its antigen remains unknown. The PCR had 60 Vbeta and 13 Jbeta primers. TCRdb keeps only in-frame clones here, not all; method: immunoSEQ multiplex PCR. The sample records 150,000 or so clones, roughly 79% being singletons. CDR3 length: 14 residues. J was trimmed by 1 base and V by 9 bases; bases with no gene match: 5. Germline CDR1 MNHEY, CDR2 SMNVEV (reference sequence). This record comes from a study of cytomegalovirus exposure and HLA in healthy donors. At the level of the study: Approximately 170 million T cells yielded approximately 110 million unique TCR beta sequences in earlier analysis. About 80 million unique TCR sequences came from HLA-typed donors in an early release.

Study-wide findings and caveats: Rarity marked most TCR sequences, yet some public TCRs occurred in many donors. Indistinguishable V segments such as TRBV6-2 and TRBV6-3 were excluded.

V gene TRBV27 combines with J gene TRBJ2-1; 8 positions agree with TRBD1. The receptor was derived from a woman aged 40 to 50 in good health and CMV-seronegative. The material sequenced was PBMCs. The CDR3 reads CASADRESYNEQFF. In nucleotides, the CDR3 is TGTGCCAGTGCGGACAGGGAATCCTACAATGAGCAGTTCTTC.